The 2 T cell receptor beta chains below were found in one sample sequenced in a study of blood T cell repertoires in COVID-19. TCRdb's copy holds only in-frame clones and misses some; the assay was immunoSEQ multiplex PCR. The sample holds 150,000 to 200,000 clones; approximately 90% are singletons and the top ten take 0.99%. Sequencing was done on a sample of peripheral blood. All receptors derive from a man in his late teens or twenties with acute or convalescent COVID-19.

The rearrangement links TRBV24-1 to TRBJ2-3; maybe TRBD2 (5 bases). From germline, CDR1 is KGHDR and CDR2 SFDVKD. The V and J ends lost 3 bases and 4 bases respectively, with 19 bases between them. This CDR3 is built from 17 residues. The CDR3 DNA reads TGTGCCACCAGTGATCCAGGCGGTCGTGAGGGATCAGATACGCAGTATTTT. This gives the protein CATSDPGGREGSDTQYF.

The V call is TRBV6-1, the J call TRBJ1-5; D call uncertain. Trimming pared 1 base from V and 2 bases from J, leaving 12 bases between. CDR3 length equals 16 residues. Germline CDR1 is MNHNS and CDR2 is SASEGT. The CDR3 nucleotides read TGTGCCAGCAGTGAAGGTCTCCCGGCGGGCAATCAGCCCCAGCATTTT. It yields the protein CASSEGLPAGNQPQHF.